A selection of T cell receptor beta chains follows, all from one sample in a study of blood T cell repertoires in COVID-19. Sequenced by immunoSEQ multiplex PCR; TCRdb stores in-frame clones only, minus some. Counted here are around 81,000 clones, around nine tenths occurring once; the ten biggest clones make up 1.5% to 2.5%. The sample taken for sequencing was peripheral blood. These receptors were obtained from a woman aged 55-69 years with acute or convalescent COVID-19. CDR3s include the opening cysteine and the closing phenylalanine or tryptophan. D genes are given only for firm matches. Expanded clones are given a class, and other clones once, few, many or no size at all.

d_gene	abundance	v_gene	j_gene	CDR3nt	CDR3aa
NA	few	TRBV4-3	TRBJ1-5	TGCGCCAGCAGCCAAGATCGACAGACTCAGCCCCAGCATTTT	CASSQDRQTQPQHF
NA	once	TRBV11-1	TRBJ2-3	TGTGCCAGCAGCTCGAGGACAGGCACAGATACGCAGTATTTT	CASSSRTGTDTQYF
TRBD1	NA	TRBV11-1	TRBJ1-1	TGTGCCAGCAGCCGAGGGACAGGGGGCATCACTGAAGCTTTCTTT	CASSRGTGGITEAFF
NA	NA	TRBV5-4	TRBJ2-7	TGTGCCAGCAGCCTGGACATAACCTACGAGCAGTACTTC	CASSLDITYEQYF
TRBD1	NA	TRBV25-1	TRBJ1-2	TGTGCCAGCAGTGGTAGACAGGGGCTCTATGGCTACACCTTC	CASSGRQGLYGYTF
TRBD1	NA	TRBV5-5	TRBJ2-7	TGTGCCAGCAGCTTGGGGCAGGGGGCGACTTCCTACGAGCAGTACTTC	CASSLGQGATSYEQYF
NA	NA	TRBV12-3/TRBV12-4	TRBJ2-6	TGTGCCAGCAGCCTGTCTGGGGCCAACGTCCTGACTTTC	CASSLSGANVLTF
NA	NA	TRBV5-5	TRBJ2-7	TGTGCCAGCAGCTTGGATTCGGTATTTCTACGCGAGCAGTACTTC	CASSLDSVFLREQYF
TRBD1	NA	TRBV5-4	TRBJ1-4	TGTGCCAGCAGCGGACAGGCGGGTGCTAATGAAAAACTGTTTTTT	CASSGQAGANEKLFF
NA	NA	TRBV2	TRBJ1-2	TGTGCCAGTCAGAAGGGCAGGGCGATTAACTATGGCTACACCTTC	CASQKGRAINYGYTF
NA	NA	TRBV10-3	TRBJ2-1	TGTGCCACAACAATGTCGGAGGGATTCCATGAGCAGTTCTTC	CATTMSEGFHEQFF
NA	once	TRBV5-5	TRBJ2-1	TGTGCCAGCAGCTTCTACGGCTCCTACAATGAGCAGTTCTTC	CASSFYGSYNEQFF
NA	NA	TRBV2	TRBJ1-6	TGTGCCAGCAGTCCTAATGACAGGTTGCTAAGACCCCTCCACTTT	CASSPNDRLLRPLHF
TRBD1	NA	TRBV9	TRBJ1-1	TGTGCCAGCAGCCCTTGGACAGGGGCGAACACTGAAGCTTTCTTT	CASSPWTGANTEAFF
NA	NA	TRBV7-6	TRBJ1-1	TGTGCCAGCAGCCTATGGGGGGATTCGGCTTTCTTT	CASSLWGDSAFF
TRBD1	once	TRBV3-1/TRBV3-2	TRBJ1-2	TGTGCCAGCAGCCCGTCGACAGGGTTTCATGGCTACACCTTC	CASSPSTGFHGYTF
NA	NA	TRBV13	TRBJ1-2	TGTGCCAGCAGCTTACGGGGGGGCGGCTACACCTTC	CASSLRGGGYTF
TRBD1	NA	TRBV18	TRBJ2-6	TGTGCCAGCTCACCACAGGGGGCGAGCGGGGCCAACGTCCTGACTTTC	CASSPQGASGANVLTF
TRBD2	once	TRBV5-1	TRBJ2-1	TGCGCCAGCAGCCTGAGCGGGGGGGTGGTCAATGAGCAGTTCTTC	CASSLSGGVVNEQFF
TRBD2	NA	TRBV29-1	TRBJ2-1	TGCAGCGTCTACTTAGGGCGGGGGGACAATGAGCAGTTCTTC	CSVYLGRGDNEQFF
TRBD1	NA	TRBV19	TRBJ1-5	TGTGCCAGTAGTCAACAGGGGGAAGTAAGGCAGCCCCAGCATTTT	CASSQQGEVRQPQHF
NA	NA	TRBV6-5	TRBJ2-3	TGTGCCAGCACACTACTAGACACAGATACGCAGTATTTT	CASTLLDTDTQYF
NA	NA	TRBV5-5	TRBJ1-2	TGTGCCAGCAGCTTAGACAGTGATCAGGACTACACCTTC	CASSLDSDQDYTF
NA	few	TRBV7-2	TRBJ2-7	TGTGCCAGCAGCTTAGTTGGACTCATTAACTCCTACGAGCAGTACTTC	CASSLVGLINSYEQYF
NA	NA	TRBV7-2	TRBJ2-5	TGTGCCAGCAGCTTAGGAGAAGAGACCCAGTACTTC	CASSLGEETQYF
TRBD1	NA	TRBV7-9	TRBJ2-6	TGTGCCAGCAGCTCCAGGGTGGAGACAGGGGCCGGGGCCAACGTCCTGACTTTC	CASSSRVETGAGANVLTF
TRBD1	NA	TRBV28	TRBJ1-2	TGTGCCAGCACCCTGGGACAGAACTATGGCTACACCTTC	CASTLGQNYGYTF
NA	NA	TRBV6-5	TRBJ1-5	TGTGCCAGCAGTTACGGGGGGGACCTTAATCAGCCCCAGCATTTT	CASSYGGDLNQPQHF
TRBD2	NA	TRBV10-3	TRBJ2-7	TGTGCCATCAGAGCGGGACTAGACTCCTACGAGCAGTACTTC	CAIRAGLDSYEQYF
NA	NA	TRBV27	TRBJ2-2	TGTGCCAGCAGTTTATCACGATCGGGGGTGAAGAACACCGGGGAGCTGTTTTTT	CASSLSRSGVKNTGELFF
NA	NA	TRBV28	TRBJ1-1	TGTGCCAGCAGTTACTTCGTGGGAGGGGCCGGAGAAGCTTTCTTT	CASSYFVGGAGEAFF
NA	once	TRBV5-1	TRBJ2-2	TGCGCCAGCAGGTTGACGACAGGGAACACCGGGGAGCTGTTTTTT	CASRLTTGNTGELFF
TRBD1	NA	TRBV30	TRBJ2-3	TGTGCCTGGAACGTGGGACAGGGTTCAGATACGCAGTATTTT	CAWNVGQGSDTQYF
TRBD2	NA	TRBV24-1	TRBJ2-3	TGTGCCACCAGCCCGGGACTAGCGGGAGTCGGTACGCAGTATTTT	CATSPGLAGVGTQYF
NA	NA	TRBV27	TRBJ1-1	TGTGCCAGCAGTTTTCAGGGGCGGGTCACTGAAGCTTTCTTT	CASSFQGRVTEAFF
NA	NA	TRBV7-2	TRBJ2-7	TGTGCCAGCAGCTTAGAAGAGAGAGGCTACGAGCAGTACTTC	CASSLEERGYEQYF
TRBD1	NA	TRBV9	TRBJ2-3	TGTGCCAGCAGCCCCCCATTCCTAGGGACAGGGTCTGCCACAGATACGCAGTATTTT	CASSPPFLGTGSATDTQYF
TRBD2	NA	TRBV4-3	TRBJ2-3	TGCGCCAGCAGCCAAGAACCTAGCGGGGGGCCTAATACGCAGTATTTT	CASSQEPSGGPNTQYF
NA	few	TRBV10-3	TRBJ2-7	TGTGCCATCAGTGAGATGACAGAAGGGGAGCAGTACTTC	CAISEMTEGEQYF
TRBD2	NA	TRBV5-1	TRBJ2-3	TGCGCCAGCAGCTCGGGGACTAGCGGATTCACAGATACGCAGTATTTT	CASSSGTSGFTDTQYF
TRBD1	NA	TRBV2	TRBJ1-2	TGTGCCAGCCACCGGACAGGCGGATATGGCTACACCTTC	CASHRTGGYGYTF
TRBD1	NA	TRBV19	TRBJ1-6	TGTGCCAGTATGGGGTACAGGGGGCCAGCGGATTCACCCCTCCACTTT	CASMGYRGPADSPLHF
TRBD2	NA	TRBV19	TRBJ2-3	TGTGCCAGTGGGAGCGGGGGTATTGGGTCAGATACGCAGTATTTT	CASGSGGIGSDTQYF
NA	NA	TRBV10-3	TRBJ2-7	TGTGCCATCAGACAGGGCGACTCCTACGAGCAGTACTTC	CAIRQGDSYEQYF
NA	NA	TRBV3-1/TRBV3-2	TRBJ2-2	TGTGCCAGCAGGCCAGGGGAATTAAACACCGGGGAGCTGTTTTTT	CASRPGELNTGELFF
NA	NA	TRBV4-1	TRBJ2-1	TGCGCCAGCAGCCAAGAAGTGGAGGGCGAGCAGTTCTTC	CASSQEVEGEQFF
NA	once	TRBV7-2	TRBJ1-4	TGTGCCAGCAGTAGTTCCCGGACTGAGGGTAAATTTTTT	CASSSSRTEGKFF
TRBD2	NA	TRBV2	TRBJ2-1	TGTGCCATCGAGCGGGGGTCTTACAATGAGCAGTTCTTC	CAIERGSYNEQFF
NA	NA	TRBV3-1/TRBV3-2	TRBJ2-1	TGTGCCAGCAGCCAGGCGGGGGCCGAGCAGTTCTTC	CASSQAGAEQFF